This T cell receptor (beta chain) was retrieved from a study of T-cell memory formation after mild COVID-19. Study in general: TCR clusters largely stayed donor specific.

The CDR3 sequence is 14 residues long. The V segment lost 5 bases and the J segment 4 bases; nucleotides outside the gene matches: 5. The germline CDR1 and CDR2 sequences are ENHRY and SYGVKD. Via MiXCR, TCRdb re-called the 5' RACE reads, giving one row per CDR3 protein. The repertoire holds a few hundred thousand distinct CDR3 sequences, with roughly 20% as singletons. The table lists this clonotype with a few counts. Its antigen is undetermined. Study-wide results and caveats: Researchers report contracting CD4+ clones mostly in CM and EM, with CD8+ clones in EMRA. Clones that got smaller from day 15 to 85 had even CD4/CD8, while clones growing later tipped toward CD4+. Nothing confirmed that second-wave clones peaking on day 37 were specific for SARS-CoV-2.

This TCR was recovered from an adult woman who had mild COVID-19 (a few samples of this study predate the infection). Cell type and time point are not known. The specimen sequenced was PBMCs or a T cell subset sorted from them (not recorded which). V usage is TRBV10-3 and J usage is TRBJ1-2, with TRBD1 matching 9 bases. This chain's CDR3 is CAISPGQGSYGYTF. CDR3 sequence (DNA): TGTGCCATCAGTCCCGGACAGGGGTCCTATGGCTACACCTTC.